This record covers a single T cell receptor beta chain. The target antigen is unknown. This entry belongs to a study of cytomegalovirus exposure and HLA in healthy donors. The study's findings and limits: The majority of CMV-associated TCR beta chains were reported as apparently HLA-restricted in a later analysis. When presence/absence was analysed, sequencing depth was taken to be roughly uniform across donors. Reports described diagnosis of cytomegalovirus status by the classifier as highly specific and sensitive.

It was with 60 Vbeta and 13 Jbeta primers that the PCR ran. Generated by immunoSEQ multiplex PCR, the TCRdb table keeps only in-frame clones and is missing some. The sample lists around 300,000 clones, roughly two thirds occurring once. The germline V gene has CDR1 MGHDK and CDR2 SYGVNS. Trimming took off 4 bases at V and 5 bases at J, with 18 bases between the two ends. The CDR3 length is 15 residues. The chain employs TRBV25-1 and TRBJ2-7; tentative D call: TRBD2 (7 bases). Sequencing was carried out using PBMCs. This receptor was obtained from a female donor in good health and CMV-seronegative. The CDR3 loop reads CASSVPGGGLNEQYF. CDR3 nucleotides: TGTGCCAGCAGTGTTCCTGGCGGGGGCCTCAACGAGCAGTACTTC.